This TCR beta chain was recorded in a study of T cell changes during pregnancy in multiple sclerosis. This clone was counted a few times. The CDR3 totals 16 residues. In germline, CDR1 is SGDLS, CDR2 YYNGEE. V lost 3 bases to trimming and J lost 4 bases, with 19 bases between them. Produced via immunoSEQ multiplex PCR; TCRdb's table is partial and in-frame only. Among about 36,000 clones, over 85% were seen once, and the ten largest hold about 0.72%. The sequencing used CD4+ T cells from peripheral blood mononuclear cells, collected after pregnancy. This clonotype was obtained from a female donor in good health, enrolled as a control in a pregnancy study. The rearrangement joins TRBV9 to TRBJ2-5; tentatively, D is TRBD1 (6 bases). The CDR3, as DNA: TGTGCCAGCAGCGCCATCCCAGGGGCCTTTGCAGAGACCCAGTACTTC. Protein sequence: CASSAIPGAFAETQYF.